Here is one T cell receptor (beta chain) with its context. No antigen is known for it. PCR involved 60 Vbeta and 13 Jbeta primers. Repertoires were generated with immunoSEQ multiplex PCR, while TCRdb's copy carries only in-frame clones and drops some. Of 200,000 or so clones in the sample, around 80% are singletons; the top ten hold 6.3%. This record belongs to a study of cytomegalovirus exposure and HLA in healthy donors. General study points: Later on, a genetic analysis was performed. It linked a missense variant in DCLRE1C with V- and J-gene trimming of TCR beta.

This CDR3 comprises 15 residues. CDR1 is MGHDK and CDR2 is SYGVNS in the germline V gene. V was clipped by 1 base and J by 0 bases, with 9 bases between them. This chain links TRBV25-1 with TRBJ1-1; a possible D gene is TRBD1 (6 bases). This clonotype originated in a man aged 40-49 years in good health and CMV-seropositive. What was sequenced was PBMCs. The CDR3 DNA reads as TGTGCCAGCAGTGAATCGGGGGGCATGAACACTGAAGCTTTCTTT. This codes for CASSESGGMNTEAFF.